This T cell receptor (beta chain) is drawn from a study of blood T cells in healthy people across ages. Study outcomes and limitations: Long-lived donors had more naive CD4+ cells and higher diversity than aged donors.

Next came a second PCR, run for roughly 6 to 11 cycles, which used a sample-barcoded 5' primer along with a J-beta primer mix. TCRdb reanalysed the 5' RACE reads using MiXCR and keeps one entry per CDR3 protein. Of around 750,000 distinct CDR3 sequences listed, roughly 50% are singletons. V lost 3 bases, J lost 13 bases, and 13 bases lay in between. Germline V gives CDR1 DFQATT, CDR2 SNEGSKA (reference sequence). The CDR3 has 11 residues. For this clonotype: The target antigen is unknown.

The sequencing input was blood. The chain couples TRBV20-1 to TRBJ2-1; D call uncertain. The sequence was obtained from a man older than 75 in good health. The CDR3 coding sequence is TGCAGTGCTAGGCGGCGGTTAGACCAGTTCTTC. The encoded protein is CSARRRLDQFF.